Sequencing of this TCR beta chain was carried out in a study of T cell repertoires in cytomegalovirus infection. Study-wide context: Public TCR beta signature analysis indicated the presence of both CMV infection and matching HLA type.

Trimming removed 3 bases from V and 4 bases from J; junction bases left unmatched: 9. The CDR3 is made up of 16 amino acids. Study-wide results and limits: Dominating the ex vivo response were TCR beta clonotypes that were CMV-specific and HLA-C-restricted.

With respect to this clonotype: Its antigen is not known.

TCRdb analysed the reads with MiXCR anew, one entry per CDR3 protein. The sample records more than 250,000 distinct CDR3 sequences, roughly 25% being singletons. The sequence was obtained from a human donor in good health (CMV status not recorded). Some clones in this sample may be carry-over from other donors' samples. The chain couples TRBV12-3 or TRBV12-4 to TRBJ2-1, with 7 bases lining up with TRBD2. The source was cultured PBMCs, collected from culture after CMV antigen stimulation. Written as DNA, the CDR3 is TGTGCCAGCAGTTTCTGGACGGGAGGTCGGTACAATGAGCAGTTCTTC. Translation gives CASSFWTGGRYNEQFF.